This TCR beta chain derives from a study of cytomegalovirus exposure and HLA in healthy donors. Findings and caveats of the study: CMV antigen specificity was confirmed in vitro for a few CMV-associated chains. Reportedly, cytomegalovirus status was diagnosed with high sensitivity and specificity.

The CDR3 contains 12 residues. Trimming left V 6 bases short and J 8 bases short, with 11 bases between. CDR1 and CDR2 (germline): LNHDA, SQIVND (reference sequence). This clone was detected once. The target antigen is unknown. Some clones are missing from TCRdb's copy, which holds only in-frame ones; the method was immunoSEQ multiplex PCR. The sample carries around 170,000 clones, about 85% recorded once. The chain employs TRBV19 and TRBJ2-1; perhaps TRBD1 as D (5 bases). This clonotype originated in a man in his late teens or twenties in good health and CMV-seropositive. Material: PBMCs. CDR3 loop: CASSLQGYEQFF. CDR3 nucleotide sequence: TGTGCCAGTAGCTTGCAGGGTTATGAGCAGTTCTTC.